This is a list of T cell receptor beta chains from one sample in a study of T-cell memory formation after mild COVID-19. TCRdb recomputed calls from the 5' RACE reads with MiXCR, one row per CDR3 protein. The data show approximately 490,000 distinct CDR3 sequences, roughly 22% seen once. Sequenced: PBMCs or a T cell subset sorted from them (not recorded which). All receptors come from an adult woman who had mild COVID-19 (a few samples of this study predate the infection). Cell type and time point are not known. Both conserved end residues are part of each CDR3. Each record gives: CDR3 protein, CDR3 DNA, D gene, clone size, V gene, J gene. D genes are given only for firm matches. A clone size is listed for some rows: how often the clone was seen (once, few, many), or a class if it is expanded.

CDR3: CASRAGGSDEQFF; DNA: TGTGCCAGCAGGGCAGGCGGGAGTGATGAGCAGTTCTTC; D: TRBD2; size: few; V: TRBV6-2/TRBV6-3; J: TRBJ2-1
CDR3: CSSFQGPNTEAFF; DNA: TGCAGTTCATTCCAAGGCCCAAACACTGAAGCTTTCTTT; D: .; size: few; V: TRBV20-1; J: TRBJ1-1
CDR3: CSARGQGQEAFF; DNA: TGCAGTGCTCGTGGACAGGGTCAGGAAGCTTTCTTT; D: TRBD1; size: few; V: TRBV20-1; J: TRBJ1-1
CDR3: CSAGGTPASTDTQYF; DNA: TGCAGTGCTGGAGGAACCCCGGCTAGCACAGATACGCAGTATTTT; D: .; size: .; V: TRBV20-1; J: TRBJ2-3
CDR3: CASSYSGVGTNEKLFF; DNA: TGTGCCAGCAGTTACTCGGGCGTAGGAACTAATGAAAAACTGTTTTTT; D: .; size: few; V: TRBV6-5; J: TRBJ1-4
CDR3: CASSPSGTLYNEQFF; DNA: TGTGCCAGCAGCCCTAGCGGCACCCTCTACAATGAGCAGTTCTTC; D: TRBD2; size: .; V: TRBV7-3; J: TRBJ2-1
CDR3: CASSLAAGVLAGELFF; DNA: TGTGCCAGCAGCTTAGCGGCAGGGGTCCTGGCCGGGGAGCTGTTTTTT; D: .; size: few; V: TRBV7-6; J: TRBJ2-2
CDR3: CASSPGIGAEAFF; DNA: TGTGCCAGCAGCCCGGGGATCGGGGCGGAAGCTTTCTTT; D: .; size: many; V: TRBV6-2/TRBV6-3; J: TRBJ1-1
CDR3: CASSSRGAFTDTQYF; DNA: TGTGCCAGCAGTTCGCGGGGGGCCTTCACAGATACGCAGTATTTT; D: TRBD2; size: few; V: TRBV12-3/TRBV12-4; J: TRBJ2-3
CDR3: CASSSLGLGGQETQYF; DNA: TGTGCCAGCAGTTCCTTGGGGTTGGGAGGCCAAGAGACCCAGTACTTC; D: .; size: .; V: TRBV28; J: TRBJ2-5
CDR3: CASSSDRGSYGYTF; DNA: TGTGCCAGCAGCTCCGACAGGGGATCCTATGGCTACACCTTC; D: TRBD1; size: .; V: TRBV7-2; J: TRBJ1-2
CDR3: CASSERGGTNSYNEQFF; DNA: TGTGCCAGCAGCGAGAGGGGGGGGACCAATAGCTACAATGAGCAGTTCTTC; D: .; size: few; V: TRBV7-6; J: TRBJ2-1
CDR3: CASSQEPGPPGPQHF; DNA: TGCGCCAGCAGCCAAGAGCCCGGGCCGCCAGGGCCCCAGCATTTT; D: .; size: few; V: TRBV4-1; J: TRBJ1-5
CDR3: CASSAGRGLSSSGIQYF; DNA: TGTGCCAGCAGTGCGGGGAGGGGCCTTTCATCAAGTGGCATTCAGTACTTC; D: TRBD2; size: few; V: TRBV2; J: TRBJ2-4
CDR3: CASSLSQGVHNEQFF; DNA: TGTGCCAGCAGTTTATCTCAGGGGGTCCACAATGAGCAGTTCTTC; D: TRBD1; size: .; V: TRBV12-3/TRBV12-4; J: TRBJ2-1